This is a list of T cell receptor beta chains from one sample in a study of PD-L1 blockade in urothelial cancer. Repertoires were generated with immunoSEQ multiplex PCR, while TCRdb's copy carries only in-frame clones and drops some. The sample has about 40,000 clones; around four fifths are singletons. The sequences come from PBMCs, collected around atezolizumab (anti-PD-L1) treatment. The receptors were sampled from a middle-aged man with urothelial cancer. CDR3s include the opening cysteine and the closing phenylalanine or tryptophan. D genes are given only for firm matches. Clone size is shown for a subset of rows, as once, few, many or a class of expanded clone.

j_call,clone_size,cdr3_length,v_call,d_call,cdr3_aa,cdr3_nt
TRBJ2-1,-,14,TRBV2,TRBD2,CASRGTSGTDEQFF,TGTGCCAGCAGGGGGACTAGCGGGACTGATGAGCAGTTCTTC
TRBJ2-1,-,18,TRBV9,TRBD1,CASSVWASGTAIYNEQFF,TGTGCCAGCAGCGTATGGGCTTCCGGGACAGCGATCTACAATGAGCAGTTCTTC
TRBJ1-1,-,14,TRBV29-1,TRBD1,CSVDRGRRGTEAFF,TGCAGCGTCGACAGGGGACGACGCGGCACTGAAGCTTTCTTT
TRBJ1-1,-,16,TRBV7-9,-,CASSPLGGGRNTEAFF,TGTGCCAGCAGCCCCCTCGGGGGGGGTCGGAACACTGAAGCTTTCTTT
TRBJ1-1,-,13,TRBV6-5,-,CASTDRIEGEAFF,TGTGCCAGCACCGACAGGATAGAAGGGGAAGCTTTCTTT
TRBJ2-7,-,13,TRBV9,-,CASSSGLVAEQYF,TGTGCCAGCAGCTCCGGACTGGTAGCCGAGCAGTACTTC
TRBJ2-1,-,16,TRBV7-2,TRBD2,CASSLQGSGRYNEQFF,TGTGCCAGCAGCCTCCAAGGTAGCGGGAGGTACAATGAGCAGTTCTTC
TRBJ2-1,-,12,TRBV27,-,CASSLPLGGQFF,TGTGCCAGCAGTTTGCCACTCGGCGGGCAGTTCTTC
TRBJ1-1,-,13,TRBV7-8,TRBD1,CASSGQGATEAFF,TGTGCCAGCAGCGGTCAGGGGGCCACTGAAGCTTTCTTT
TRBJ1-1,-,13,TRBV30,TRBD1,CAGDRGGREVAFF,TGTGCCGGGGACAGGGGCGGAAGGGAAGTAGCTTTCTTT
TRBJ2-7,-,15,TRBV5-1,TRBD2,CASSRTSADTYEQYF,TGCGCCAGCAGCCGTACTAGCGCCGACACCTACGAGCAGTACTTC
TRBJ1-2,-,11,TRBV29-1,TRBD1,CSVEGDRGYTF,TGCAGCGTTGAAGGGGACAGGGGCTACACCTTC
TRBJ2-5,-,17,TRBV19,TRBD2,CASSPWGSGRATDTQYF,TGTGCCAGTAGCCCATGGGGTAGCGGGAGGGCCACAGATACCCAGTACTTC
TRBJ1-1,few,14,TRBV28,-,CASSLVGRGTEAFF,TGTGCCAGCAGTTTGGTAGGCCGAGGCACTGAAGCTTTCTTT
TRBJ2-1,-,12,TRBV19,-,CASSIVRNEQFF,TGTGCCAGTAGTATAGTCCGGAATGAGCAGTTCTTC
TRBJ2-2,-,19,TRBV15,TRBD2,CATSRVFKAGLAGSGELFF,TGTGCCACCAGCAGAGTCTTCAAGGCGGGACTAGCGGGATCGGGGGAGCTGTTTTTT
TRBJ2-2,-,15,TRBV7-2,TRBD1,CASRWGQVEAGELFF,TGTGCCAGCAGGTGGGGACAGGTCGAAGCCGGGGAGCTGTTTTTT
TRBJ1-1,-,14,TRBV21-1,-,CASSKQGACTEAFF,TGTGCCAGCAGCAAACAGGGGGCATGCACTGAAGCTTTCTTT
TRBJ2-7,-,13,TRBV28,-,CASSSAQGGGQYF,TGTGCCAGCAGTTCCGCTCAGGGGGGCGGGCAGTACTTC
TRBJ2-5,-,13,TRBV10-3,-,CAISETGQETQYF,TGTGCCATCAGTGAGACAGGCCAAGAGACCCAGTACTTC
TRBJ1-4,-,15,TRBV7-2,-,CASSRSGSPNEKLFF,TGTGCCAGCAGCAGGTCCGGGTCCCCTAATGAAAAACTGTTTTTT
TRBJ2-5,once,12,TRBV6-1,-,CASSTQGETQYF,TGTGCCAGCAGCACCCAGGGGGAGACCCAGTACTTC
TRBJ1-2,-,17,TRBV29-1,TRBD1,CSVETGTGIYRDYGYTF,TGCAGCGTTGAAACCGGGACAGGGATTTATCGTGACTATGGCTACACCTTC
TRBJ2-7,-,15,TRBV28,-,CASSLAAGGSYEQYF,TGTGCCAGCAGTTTGGCCGCGGGCGGGTCCTACGAGCAGTACTTC
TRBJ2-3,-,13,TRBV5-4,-,CASSLTDTDTQYF,TGTGCCAGCAGCCTGACTGATACAGATACGCAGTATTTT
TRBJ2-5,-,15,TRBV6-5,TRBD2,CASGTNGGKVETQYF,TGTGCCAGCGGCACCAACGGGGGGAAGGTAGAGACCCAGTACTTC
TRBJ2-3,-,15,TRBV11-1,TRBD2,CASSLTSGNTDTQYF,TGTGCCAGCAGCTTAACTAGCGGGAACACAGATACGCAGTATTTT
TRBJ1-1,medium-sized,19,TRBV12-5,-,CASGLDRGQPGQMDTEAFF,TGTGCTAGTGGTTTGGACCGCGGACAGCCAGGGCAAATGGACACTGAAGCTTTCTTT
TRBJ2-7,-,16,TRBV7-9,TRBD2,CASSSTSGVRVYEQYF,TGTGCCAGCAGCTCCACTAGCGGGGTCCGAGTCTACGAGCAGTACTTC
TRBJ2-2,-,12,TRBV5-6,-,CASSGGGMELFF,TGTGCCAGCAGCGGTGGAGGGATGGAGCTGTTTTTT
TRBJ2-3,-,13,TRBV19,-,CARLILATDTQYF,TGTGCCAGACTAATTCTAGCCACAGATACGCAGTATTTT
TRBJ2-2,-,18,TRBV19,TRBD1,CATQGRDRDSKNTGELFF,TGTGCCACCCAAGGGAGGGACAGGGATTCCAAGAACACCGGGGAGCTGTTTTTT
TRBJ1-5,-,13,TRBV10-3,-,CAIRDIANQPQHF,TGTGCCATCCGGGACATTGCCAATCAGCCCCAGCATTTT
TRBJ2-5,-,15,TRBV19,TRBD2,CASTRTSGSQETQYF,TGTGCCAGTACCAGGACTAGCGGGTCTCAAGAGACCCAGTACTTC
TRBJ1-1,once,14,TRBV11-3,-,CASSFLWGDAEAFF,TGTGCCAGCAGCTTCCTCTGGGGGGACGCTGAAGCTTTCTTT
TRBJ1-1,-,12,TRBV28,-,CASSPIPWQAFF,TGTGCCAGCAGTCCCATACCTTGGCAAGCTTTCTTT
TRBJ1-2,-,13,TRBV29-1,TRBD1,CSVGGGTGKDYTF,TGCAGCGTTGGAGGGGGGACAGGGAAGGACTACACCTTC
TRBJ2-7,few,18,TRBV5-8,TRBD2,CASSLFHGRAVGVYEQYF,TGTGCCAGCAGCTTGTTCCACGGGAGGGCCGTGGGGGTTTACGAGCAGTACTTC
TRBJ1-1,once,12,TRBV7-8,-,CASSPIAPGAFF,TGTGCCAGCAGCCCAATCGCCCCAGGGGCTTTCTTT
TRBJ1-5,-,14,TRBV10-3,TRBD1,CAIRRQGSDQPQHF,TGTGCCATCAGACGACAGGGGAGCGATCAGCCCCAGCATTTT
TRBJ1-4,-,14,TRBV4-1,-,CASSQGPTNEKLFF,TGCGCCAGCAGCCAAGGTCCTACTAATGAAAAACTGTTTTTT
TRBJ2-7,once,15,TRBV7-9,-,CASSLNREKDDEQYF,TGTGCCAGCAGCTTAAACCGGGAGAAGGACGACGAGCAGTACTTC
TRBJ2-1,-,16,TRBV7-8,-,CASSLEVAAAYNEQFF,TGTGCCAGCAGCTTAGAAGTAGCGGCGGCCTACAATGAGCAGTTCTTC
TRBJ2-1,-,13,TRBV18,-,CASSPPSDNEQFF,TGTGCCAGCTCACCACCGTCAGACAATGAGCAGTTCTTC
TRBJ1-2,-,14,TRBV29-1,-,CSVSGGRAIDGYTF,TGCAGCGTTTCTGGGGGGAGGGCGATCGACGGCTACACCTTC
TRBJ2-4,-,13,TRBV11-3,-,CASSQDDGSIQYF,TGTGCCAGCAGCCAAGACGACGGGAGCATTCAGTACTTC
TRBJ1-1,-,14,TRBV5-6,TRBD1,CASRRDRVNTEAFF,TGTGCCAGCAGGAGGGACAGGGTGAACACTGAAGCTTTCTTT